Below are 20 T cell receptor beta chains sequenced from a single sample in a study of CD8+CD57+ T cells in acquired aplastic anemia. CDR3 and TCR beta VDJ profiling relied on genomic DNA as the template. From the reads, TCRdb called clonotypes with MiXCR, one entry per CDR3 protein. Counted here are about 210,000 distinct CDR3 sequences, approximately 35% occurring once; the ten biggest clones make up 1.1%. Source material: sorted CD4+, CD8+, or CD8+CD57+ T cells (not recorded which) from PBMCs. Source of these receptors: a human donor in good health, serving as a control.

This clonotype appeared many times. The rearrangement joins TRBV5-1 to TRBJ2-7; no clear D gene. Germline V CDR1 and CDR2: SGHRS, YFSETQ. Trimming took off 0 bases at V and 9 bases at J, with 16 bases between the two ends. The CDR3 contains 14 residues. CDR3 in amino acids: CASSLEQSPSGQYF. As DNA, the CDR3 is TGCGCCAGCAGCTTGGAACAGTCTCCCTCGGGGCAGTACTTC.

This clonotype turned up a few times. The chain combines TRBV4-2 with TRBJ1-2; maybe TRBD1 (6 bases). V shed 2 bases and J shed 4 bases, with 17 bases lying between them. The CDR3 covers 16 residues. From germline, CDR1 is LGHNA and CDR2 YNFKEQ. The CDR3 loop reads CASSQIGTQVVYGYTF. CDR3 DNA: TGTGCCAGCAGCCAAATAGGGACACAGGTCGTCTATGGCTACACCTTC.

This clonotype was detected a few times. In DNA form, the CDR3 reads TGTGCCAGCAGTGGGCGGAAGGTGGGGTCAACTGAAGCTTTCTTT. Amino acids: CASSGRKVGSTEAFF. The chain links TRBV25-1 to TRBJ1-1; D not resolved. The length of the CDR3 is 15 residues. Trimming shortened V by 4 bases and J by 5 bases, and 17 bases separated the two germline ends. CDR1 and CDR2 (germline): MGHDK, SYGVNS.

This clonotype was counted many times. The chain combines TRBV19 with TRBJ2-5; no firm D call. The CDR3 is made up of 16 amino acids. With 1 base removed from V and 2 bases from J, the gap between germline ends came to 14 bases. CDR1 LNHDA and CDR2 SQIVND come from the germline V gene (reference sequence). CDR3 bases: TGTGCCAGTAGTATAGGGTTCGGTCGGATTCAAGAGACCCAGTACTTC. Translation: CASSIGFGRIQETQYF.

The rearrangement joins TRBV9 to TRBJ2-1; TRBD2 matches 9 bases. Germline V gene lookup returns CDR1 SGDLS and CDR2 YYNGEE. The CDR3 totals 15 residues. After removal of 0 bases from V and 4 bases from J, the junction contained 2 bases not matched to a gene. The CDR3: CASSVGSGGYNEQFF. CDR3 DNA sequence: TGTGCCAGCAGCGTAGGCAGCGGGGGGTACAATGAGCAGTTCTTC.

The J gene is TRBJ1-5, the V gene TRBV7-9, with unresolved D. Germline V gene data show CDR1 as SEHNR and CDR2 as FQNEAQ (reference sequence). CDR3 size: 16 residues. V gave up 2 bases and J gave up 3 bases, with 14 bases separating them. This CDR3 reads CASSLFFGAANQPQHF. In DNA, the CDR3 is TGTGCCAGCAGCTTATTCTTTGGTGCGGCCAATCAGCCCCAGCATTTT.

This clonotype was seen ten or more times. The rearrangement joins TRBV20-1 to TRBJ1-1, with no clear D. Germline CDR1 and CDR2: DFQATT and SNEGSKA (reference sequence). Trimming left V 0 bases short and J 0 bases short, with 5 bases between. There are 13 residues in the CDR3. The CDR3 nucleotides read TGCAGTGCTAGAGAAGATTTGAACACTGAAGCTTTCTTT. Translation gives CSAREDLNTEAFF.

This clonotype has ten or more counts. This sequence joins TRBV5-6 and TRBJ1-1; TRBD1 matches 8 bases. The CDR3 extends over 14 amino acids. V lost 1 base to trimming and J lost 5 bases; unmatched junction nucleotides: 4. In germline, CDR1 is SGHDT, CDR2 YYEEEE. The chain's CDR3 is CASSLTGGGTEAFF. In nucleotides, the CDR3 is TGTGCCAGCAGCTTGACAGGGGGAGGTACTGAAGCTTTCTTT.

Note on this clonotype: A read error may explain this, as a much larger clone is one base away. The rearrangement joins TRBV5-1 to TRBJ2-7; 7 nucleotides align to TRBD2. V gave up 7 bases and J gave up 7 bases; unmatched junction bases: 11. CDR3 length: 13 residues. Germline V gene data show CDR1 as SGHRS and CDR2 as YFSETQ. CDR3 DNA sequence: TGCGCCAGCGGCTCGGGACGGGGGGTAGAGCAGTACTTC. It specifies CASGSGRGVEQYF.

Concerning this clonotype itself: This may come from a read error, since a much larger clone is one base off. The CDR3 sequence is CSATTRGVNTEAFF. The CDR3 DNA sequence: TGCAGTGCTACTACTAGGGGCGTCAACACTGAAGCTTTCTTT. The chain employs TRBV20-1 and TRBJ1-1; TRBD1 is a possible D gene (5 bases). The CDR3 covers 14 residues. Trimming pared 4 bases from V and 2 bases from J, leaving 14 bases between. Germline V gene data show CDR1 as DFQATT and CDR2 as SNEGSKA (reference sequence).

Points on this clonotype: It may be a read error: a sequence one base away is much more abundant. The V and J genes are TRBV7-2 and TRBJ2-7; 7 bases are a match to TRBD2. Germline loops: CDR1 SGHTA, CDR2 FQGNSA. Germline trimming cut 0 bases from V and 6 bases from J; bases unmatched to any gene: 5. This CDR3 comprises 14 residues. The CDR3 bases are TGTGCCAGCAGCTTAGCGGGGGGGATGTCCGAGCAGTACTTC. The encoded protein is CASSLAGGMSEQYF.

This sequence joins TRBV29-1 and TRBJ1-1; weak D call: TRBD1 (5 bases). Germline V gene sequence: CDR1 SQVTM, CDR2 ANQGSEA. With 5 bases removed from V and 0 bases from J, the gap between germline ends came to 16 bases. The CDR3 runs 15 residues. DNA for the CDR3: TGCAGCGTTTTGAGGTCGGGACTCATGAACACTGAAGCTTTCTTT. This translates into CSVLRSGLMNTEAFF.

In this sample, this clonotype turned up a few times. This chain uses TRBV29-1 with TRBJ1-1; D is unresolved. Trimming took off 0 bases at V and 2 bases at J, with 7 bases between the two ends. The CDR3 sequence is 13 residues long. Germline V CDR1 and CDR2: SQVTM, ANQGSEA. The CDR3 DNA follows: TGCAGCGTTGAAGATGGTTTCAACACTGAAGCTTTCTTT. This gives the protein CSVEDGFNTEAFF.

This chain links TRBV19 with TRBJ1-1; D is undetermined. The V gene's germline CDR1 is LNHDA and CDR2 SQIVND (reference sequence). This CDR3 has 12 residues. The V and J ends lost 3 bases and 3 bases respectively, with 5 bases between them. The CDR3 bases are TGTGCCAGTAGTATCCGGGACACTGAAGCTTTCTTT. This codes for CASSIRDTEAFF. Using reference TRBV19 and TRBJ1-1 for the parts outside the CDR3, the full variable domain is DGGITQSPKYLFRKEGQNVTLSCEQNLNHDAMYWYRQDPGQGLRLIYYSQIVNDFQKGDIAEGYSVSREKKESFPLTVTSAQKNPTAFYLCASSIRDTEAFFGQGTRLTVV.

The CDR3 loop is CASSLWGGRPQPQHF. CDR3 DNA: TGCGCCAGCAGCTTGTGGGGTGGAAGGCCACAGCCCCAGCATTTT. J is TRBJ1-5 and V is TRBV5-1; D uncertain. Trimming took 1 base from V and 7 from J, leaving 15 bases between them. CDR3 length: 15 amino acids. From germline, CDR1 is SGHRS and CDR2 YFSETQ.

This clonotype was recorded many times. The chain joins TRBV20-1 to TRBJ2-7; TRBD2 matches at 9 bases. Germline-derived CDR1 and CDR2 are DFQATT and SNEGSKA (reference sequence). The CDR3 is made up of 15 amino acids. The junction had 10 bases not matched to a gene; V was cut back by 5 bases and J by 2 bases. The CDR3 DNA is TGCAGTGCTTCACATGCTAGCGGGACCCCCTACGAGCAGTACTTC. Translating it yields CSASHASGTPYEQYF.

Remarks on this clonotype: A much larger clone is a single base away; this may be a read error. The V call is TRBV7-2, the J call TRBJ2-3; D not certain. The length of the CDR3 is 14 residues. CDR1 is SGHTA, CDR2 FQGNSA, per germline. The V gene lost 1 base and the J gene lost 2 bases, with 7 bases spanning the gap. CDR3 residues: CASSLVRTTDTQYF. The CDR3 DNA follows: TGTGCCAGCAGCTTAGTCCGCACCACAGATACGCAGTATTTT.

This chain connects TRBV24-1 to TRBJ1-1, with D hard to call. Trimming cost V 4 bases and J 3 bases, with 17 bases left between them. The CDR3 is 16 residues long. Germline CDR1 and CDR2: KGHDR and SFDVKD. CDR3: CATSDSTAGKYTEAFF. CDR3 DNA sequence: TGTGCCACCAGTGACTCCACGGCAGGCAAGTACACTGAAGCTTTCTTT.

Of note for this clonotype: A single base separates this from a much larger clone, so it may be a read error. The genes are TRBV12-3 or TRBV12-4 and TRBJ1-2; D uncertain. V shed 1 base and J shed 8 bases, with 11 bases lying between them. The CDR3 has 13 amino acids. The CDR3 DNA sequence: TGTGCCAGCAGTTTAGAAGGGCCCGGCGGCTACACCTTC. It encodes CASSLEGPGGYTF.

For this clonotype: This may be a read error: a much more frequent sequence differs by one nucleotide. The CDR3 carries no conserved terminal phenylalanine or tryptophan, so it likely arises from a read error. The chain combines TRBV5-5 with TRBJ1-3; D is undetermined. CDR1 and CDR2 (germline): SGHKS, YYEKEE (reference sequence). Trimming took off 6 bases at V and 2 bases at J, with 12 bases between the two ends. The CDR3 runs 14 residues. CDR3 protein: CASNLDMAGNTIYL. DNA of the CDR3: TGTGCCAGCAACCTAGACATGGCTGGAAACACCATATATCTT.